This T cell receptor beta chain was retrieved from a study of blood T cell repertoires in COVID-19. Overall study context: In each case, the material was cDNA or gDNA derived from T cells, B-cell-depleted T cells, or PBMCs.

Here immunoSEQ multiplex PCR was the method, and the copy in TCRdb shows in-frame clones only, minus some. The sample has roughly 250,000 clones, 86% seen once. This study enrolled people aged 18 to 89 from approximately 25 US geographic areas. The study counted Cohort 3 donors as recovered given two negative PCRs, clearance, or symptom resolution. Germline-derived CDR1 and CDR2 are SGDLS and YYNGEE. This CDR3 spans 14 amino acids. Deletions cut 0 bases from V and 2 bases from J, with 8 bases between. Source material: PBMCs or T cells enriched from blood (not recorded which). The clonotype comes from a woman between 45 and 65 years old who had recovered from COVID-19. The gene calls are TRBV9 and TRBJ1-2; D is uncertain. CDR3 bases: TGTGCCAGCAGCGTAGTTTCAGAAAACTATGGCTACACCTTC. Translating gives CASSVVSENYGYTF.